Shown below are 3 T cell receptor beta chains from a single sample sequenced in a study of blood T cell repertoires in COVID-19. TCRdb's table, derived via immunoSEQ multiplex PCR, lists solely in-frame clones and lacks some. The sample shows 100,000 to 150,000 clones, 70% to 90% of them seen only once. Input material: peripheral blood. Receptors were obtained from an elderly woman with acute or convalescent COVID-19.

The J gene is TRBJ2-4, the V gene TRBV19, with TRBD1 matching over 11 bases. Trimming took 5 bases from V and 9 from J; bases not matched to a gene: 9. Germline V gene lookup returns CDR1 LNHDA and CDR2 SQIVND (reference sequence). The CDR3 loop spans 15 amino acids. The CDR3 DNA reads TGTGCCAGTAGTCCCCGGGCGGGACAGGGGGTCATTCAGTACTTC. Encoded protein: CASSPRAGQGVIQYF. The full variable domain, completed using reference TRBV19 and TRBJ2-4, is DGGITQSPKYLFRKEGQNVTLSCEQNLNHDAMYWYRQDPGQGLRLIYYSQIVNDFQKGDIAEGYSVSREKKESFPLTVTSAQKNPTAFYLCASSPRAGQGVIQYFGAGTRLSVL.

This chain connects TRBV28 to TRBJ1-3; 9 bases match TRBD1. CDR1 and CDR2 from the germline V gene are MDHEN and SYDVKM. The CDR3 totals 16 residues. The J segment lost 0 bases and the V segment lost 0 bases, leaving 0 bases of the junction unmatched. The CDR3 nucleotides are TGTGCCAGCAGTTTATGGGGACAGGGCTCTGGAAACACCATATATTTT. This translates into CASSLWGQGSGNTIYF.

The chain is built from TRBV6-5 and TRBJ2-1; TRBD1 matches at 7 bases. Germline CDR1 is MNHEY and CDR2 is SVGAGI. The CDR3 contains 13 residues. The V gene end was trimmed by 6 bases and the J gene end by 8 bases; junction bases not matched to a gene: 7. CDR3 coding DNA: TGTGCCAGCAGAGCTAATGACAGGGATGAGCAGTTCTTC. This sequence encodes CASRANDRDEQFF.